The 21 T cell receptor beta chains reported below all come from one sample, sequenced in a study of blood T cell repertoires in COVID-19. The table came from immunoSEQ multiplex PCR; TCRdb's copy has only in-frame clones and leaves some out. The table records about 120,000 clones, less than 90% of them present only once. Sequencing was done on a sample of PBMCs or T cells enriched from blood (not recorded which). All receptors derive from a woman aged 25 to 39 who had recovered from COVID-19.

A remark on this clone: Other DNA sequences in the same sample also yield this CDR3. The chain uses TRBV3-1 (or the pseudogene TRBV3-2) and TRBJ1-6; D perhaps matches TRBD1 (6 bases). The CDR3 has 14 amino acids. Germline V gene lookup returns CDR1 LGHDT and CDR2 YNNKEL (reference sequence). V was shortened by 1 base and J by 6 bases, with 7 bases between the two germline ends. In DNA, the CDR3 is TGTGCCAGCAGCCAAGGCAGGGGTAATTCACCCCTCCACTTT. It encodes CASSQGRGNSPLHF.

The chain uses TRBV7-8 and TRBJ1-2; TRBD1 might be the D (6 bases). With 4 bases removed from V and 3 bases from J, the gap between germline ends came to 15 bases. CDR1 is SGHVS, CDR2 FQNEAQ, per germline. The CDR3 sequence is 15 residues long. DNA for the CDR3: TGTGCCAGCAGCTCCCGGGGAGGGGGTGACTATGGCTACACCTTC. This codes for CASSSRGGGDYGYTF.

V gene TRBV3-1 (or the pseudogene TRBV3-2) combines with J gene TRBJ1-3; 8 bases are a match to TRBD1. Trimming cost V 4 bases and J 3 bases; bases outside gene matches: 8. The CDR3 length is 16 residues. Looked up from germline, CDR1 is LGHDT and CDR2 is YNNKEL (reference sequence). The CDR3 bases are TGTGCCAGCAGCCGAGTCAGGGGGCTGCTTGGAAACACCATATATTTT. The encoded protein is CASSRVRGLLGNTIYF.

The chain combines TRBV7-9 with TRBJ2-1; TRBD2 is a possible D gene (5 bases). With 3 bases removed from V and 4 bases from J, the gap between germline ends came to 19 bases. The CDR3 extends over 17 amino acids. Germline loops: CDR1 SEHNR, CDR2 FQNEAQ (reference sequence). The CDR3 sequence: CASSFPVEGRGYNEQFF. The CDR3, as DNA: TGTGCCAGCAGCTTTCCTGTTGAGGGAAGAGGATACAATGAGCAGTTCTTC.

The gene calls are TRBV5-1 and TRBJ2-3, with a weak D call TRBD2 (5 bases). Germline V gene lookup returns CDR1 SGHRS and CDR2 YFSETQ. This CDR3 is 16 amino acids long. V dropped 0 bases and J dropped 4 bases, with 15 bases sitting between them. The chain's CDR3 is CASSLGPGLAADTQYF. The CDR3 nucleotides read TGCGCCAGCAGCTTGGGCCCGGGATTGGCGGCAGATACGCAGTATTTT.

V is TRBV21-1 and J is TRBJ2-7; the DNA was not used to check the table's D call, TRBD1. TRBV21-1 counts as a pseudogene. CDR3 size: 14 residues. In DNA form, the CDR3 reads TGTGCCAGCAGCAAGACGGGACAGGGAAGGGAGCAGTACTTC. This translates into CASSKTGQGREQYF.

The J gene is TRBJ1-4, the V gene TRBV9; the D gene is possibly TRBD1 (6 bases). The CDR3 is made up of 15 amino acids. Germline lookup yields CDR1 SGDLS and CDR2 YYNGEE. Trimming shortened V by 0 bases and J by 4 bases, and 10 bases separated the two germline ends. DNA for the CDR3: TGTGCCAGCAGCGTAGTGGGGGGGCGTAATGAAAAACTGTTTTTT. It codes for CASSVVGGRNEKLFF.

The sample holds one count of this clone. CDR3 amino acids: CASSESLQETQYF. The CDR3 coding sequence is TGTGCCAGCTCAGAGTCACTTCAAGAGACCCAGTACTTC. The chain has TRBV18 and TRBJ2-5, with unresolved D. In germline, CDR1 is KGHSH, CDR2 LQKENI. Trimming pared 5 bases from V and 2 bases from J, leaving 9 bases between. CDR3 length: 13 residues.

V usage is TRBV4-1 and J usage is TRBJ2-3; D may be TRBD1 (6 bases). This CDR3 comprises 17 residues. V lost 0 bases and J lost 2, with 15 bases in between. Germline V gene lookup returns CDR1 MGHRA and CDR2 YSYEKL. The CDR3 bases are TGCGCCAGCAGCCAAGATGGCACAGGGAGATACACAGATACGCAGTATTTT. This translates into CASSQDGTGRYTDTQYF.

This clone was seen once. The chain carries TRBV4-2 and TRBJ2-1; D remains unclear. This CDR3 is built from 14 residues. From germline, CDR1 is LGHNA and CDR2 YNFKEQ. Trimming removed 0 bases from V and 4 bases from J, with 7 bases in between. For the CDR3, the DNA is TGTGCCAGCAGCCAAGAGGCCTTTTACAATGAGCAGTTCTTC. Translation gives CASSQEAFYNEQFF.

The chain is built from TRBV30 and TRBJ1-6, with 7 bases identical to TRBD1. The CDR3 runs 15 residues. The ends lost 0 bases at V and 10 bases at J; junction bases unmatched: 9. CDR1 is GTSNPN, CDR2 SVGIG, per germline (reference sequence). Here the CDR3 DNA reads TGTGCCTGGAGTGTACGATGGCAGGGGGGCTCACCCCTCCACTTT. Translating it yields CAWSVRWQGGSPLHF.

This clone turned up a few times. The chain employs TRBV3-1 (or the pseudogene TRBV3-2) and TRBJ2-7; TRBD1 matches at 8 bases. Germline CDR1 is LGHDT and CDR2 is YNNKEL (reference sequence). The trim removed 1 base at V and 6 bases at J, leaving 8 bases unmatched. The CDR3 is 15 residues long. The CDR3 nucleotides read TGTGCCAGCAGCCAAGTTTCAGGGGGCATCGGCGAGCAGTACTTC. Translating it yields CASSQVSGGIGEQYF.

The V and J genes are TRBV28 and TRBJ1-2; 10 bases match TRBD1. CDR1 is MDHEN and CDR2 is SYDVKM in the germline V gene. Trimming at V came to 3 bases and at J to 3 bases, leaving 4 bases not matched to a gene. CDR3 length equals 15 residues. Here the CDR3 reads CASSLFGTGDYGYTF. CDR3 DNA sequence: TGTGCCAGCAGTTTGTTTGGGACAGGGGACTATGGCTACACCTTC.

The V call is TRBV4-3, the J call TRBJ2-1; 14 nucleotides agree with TRBD2. The V gene's germline CDR1 is LGHNA and CDR2 YSLEER. V dropped 3 bases and J dropped 7; count of bases not matched to a gene: 11. The CDR3 spans 18 residues. The CDR3 loop is CASSQPGTSGRGRNEQFF. The CDR3 DNA follows: TGCGCCAGCAGCCAGCCCGGGACTAGCGGGAGAGGGAGAAATGAGCAGTTCTTC.

This clone is a singleton in its sample. The chain has TRBV28 and TRBJ2-7; D possibly corresponds to TRBD2 (6 bases). The CDR3 totals 15 residues. Per germline, CDR1 MDHEN and CDR2 SYDVKM. Between the trimmed V and J ends, which lost 6 bases and 4 bases, there was a span of 19 bases. DNA of the CDR3: TGTGCCAGCAGCCCCGGCGCCAACGGACTATACGAGCAGTACTTC. Residues: CASSPGANGLYEQYF.

The V call is TRBV9, the J call TRBJ1-1; 10 bases match TRBD1. Losses at the gene ends were 3 bases for V and 5 bases for J; bases not matched to a gene: 4. CDR3 length: 14 amino acids. CDR1 SGDLS and CDR2 YYNGEE come from the germline V gene. CDR3 sequence: CASSEGQGRTEAFF. CDR3 nucleotides: TGTGCCAGCAGCGAGGGACAGGGGCGGACTGAAGCTTTCTTT.

The rearrangement uses TRBV7-9 and TRBJ2-7; possible D gene TRBD2, 6 bases. Trimming took off 0 bases at V and 6 bases at J, with 21 bases between the two ends. The CDR3 is 17 amino acids. From germline, CDR1 is SEHNR and CDR2 FQNEAQ (reference sequence). CDR3 coding DNA: TGTGCCAGCAGCTTAGCGAATTTGGCCTCAATGGGGGGCGAGCAGTACTTC. Its translation is CASSLANLASMGGEQYF.

V is TRBV9 and J is TRBJ2-7; 9 positions agree with TRBD1. Germline trimming cut 2 bases from V and 6 bases from J; bases unmatched to any gene: 9. Germline V lookup: CDR1 SGDLS, CDR2 YYNGEE. This CDR3 is 15 amino acids long. The CDR3, as DNA: TGTGCCAGCAGCGTCGGACAGGGGCTGGGAGGCGAGCAGTACTTC. It translates to CASSVGQGLGGEQYF.

This clone occurred once. The chain employs TRBV24-1 and TRBJ2-1; TRBD2 is a possible D gene (6 bases). From germline, CDR1 is KGHDR and CDR2 SFDVKD. The V gene lost 4 bases and the J gene lost 9 bases, with 15 bases spanning the gap. The CDR3 is 14 amino acids. The CDR3 region has the DNA TGTGCCACCAGTGACCCTCGGAGGGCCGGTGAGCAGTTCTTC. The encoded protein is CATSDPRRAGEQFF.

The rearrangement joins TRBV2 to TRBJ2-1; 7 nucleotides match TRBD2. J lost 4 bases, V lost 6 bases, and 3 bases had no gene match. The CDR3 is made up of 13 amino acids. CDR1 is SNHLY, CDR2 FYNNEI, per germline. CDR3 in amino acids: CASSRDYYNEQFF. In DNA form, the CDR3 reads TGTGCCAGCAGCCGGGACTATTACAATGAGCAGTTCTTC.

The J gene is TRBJ1-1, the V gene TRBV19, with a weak D call TRBD1 (5 bases). V was clipped by 1 base and J by 2 bases, with 8 bases between them. Germline values: CDR1 LNHDA, CDR2 SQIVND (reference sequence). The length of the CDR3 is 14 residues. The CDR3: CASSIGRANTEAFF. DNA for the CDR3: TGTGCCAGTAGTATAGGCAGGGCAAACACTGAAGCTTTCTTT.